The source of this T cell receptor (beta chain) is a study of blood T cell repertoires in COVID-19 (dated by TCRdb to 2020 to 2022). At the level of the whole study: Collaborator samples came from the United States, Italy and Spain and covered acute and convalescent phases of COVID-19. The prospective study material was composed of cDNA or gDNA derived from T cells, B-cell-depleted T cells, or PBMCs. The dataset comprised deeply sampled blood TCRbeta repertoires from subjects exposed to, actively infected with, or recovered from COVID-19. The repertoires were made available in a free public database intended to serve as a resource for research on the immune response to SARS-CoV-2. Samples came from the ongoing ImmuneRACE study (first 160 participants) plus 1,254 subjects from 6 global collaborators. Sample metadata almost always included a de-identified subject ID, COVID-19 status, age in years and sex. Where HLA class I and class II types were available, the types were taken from metadata supplied by the sample provider, not from assay-based typing. Paper-wide results and their limitations: The quantity of clinical and demographic metadata differed by source and by participant and was supplied without curation.

The collaborating institutions used their own protocols to collect whole blood in K2EDTA tubes. For TCRbeta analysis, collaborators shipped samples as frozen whole blood, isolated PBMCs, or DNA extracted from either of those sample types. Worth noting for this clone: Its antigen is unknown. Base qualities are not recorded, but no much larger clone differs from it by a single base.

A distance of 7 bases separates the germline ends of V and J, which lose 1 base and 0 bases respectively. The CDR3 holds 16 amino acids from the cysteine to the phenylalanine. Left in the record is the CDR3 DNA by itself, 48 bases read in frame from the first base. As encoded in the germline V gene (reference sequence), CDR1 is SEHNR while CDR2 is FQNEAQ. The immunoSEQ Assay, a bias-controlled multiplex PCR, was used to amplify TCRbeta CDR3 regions from genomic DNA. The published analysis was carried out like this. Within the assay, amplification of reference gene primers was used to estimate how many nucleated cells each sample contained. To quantify the absolute abundance of each unique TCRbeta CDR3 rearrangement, sequence reads were collapsed and filtered. For each sample, productive Simpson clonality was calculated as the square root of Simpson's diversity index across productive rearrangements. TCRdb stores this immuneACCESS table with in-frame sequences only. Part of the clones is absent; in the studies checked, under half of the shortfall reflects unresolved V genes, and no reason is known for the rest. The DNA gave D and trimming, while V, J and clone size come from that table. The sample table contains roughly 300,000 clones; only one count was recorded for roughly 87% of them. Approximately 8.5% of the sample goes to the ten largest clones.

The sequence is built from TRBV7-9 and TRBJ2-6, with TRBD1 tentatively as D gene (5 bases match). Sequencing was carried out using peripheral blood. This clonotype originated in a man between 18 and 29 years old with active or convalescent COVID-19. The nucleotide sequence is given as TGTGCCAGCAGCTTAGGGGGCAGCTCTGGGGCCAACGTCCTGACTTTC. Its product reads: CASSLGGSSGANVLTF.